The rows below give T cell receptor beta chains drawn from one sample of a study of beta chain features in type 1 diabetes. The repertoire was sequenced with immunoSEQ multiplex PCR; TCRdb's copy has only in-frame clones and lacks some. The data show 300,000 to 350,000 clones, with approximately 15% seen just once and 5.5% to 7.5% held by the top ten. Sequencing input: central memory CD4+ T cells from blood. All receptors derive from a man aged 30 to 45 in good health. Each CDR3 is given with its conserved first and last residue. Fields, in order: clone size, V gene, D gene, J gene, CDR3 protein, CDR3 DNA. A D gene is named only where the DNA matches it firmly. Size values are once, few and many counts, or a class for expanded clones, and some rows have none.

clone size: .; V gene: TRBV7-2; D gene: TRBD2; J gene: TRBJ2-2; CDR3 protein: CASSVSGSYTGELFF; CDR3 DNA: TGTGCCAGCAGCGTAAGCGGGAGCTACACCGGGGAGCTGTTTTTT
clone size: .; V gene: TRBV4-3; D gene: .; J gene: TRBJ1-1; CDR3 protein: CASSSERGINTEAFF; CDR3 DNA: TGCGCCAGCAGCTCGGAGCGGGGGATCAACACTGAAGCTTTCTTT
clone size: .; V gene: TRBV5-1; D gene: .; J gene: TRBJ2-3; CDR3 protein: CASSLLTAGTDTQYF; CDR3 DNA: TGCGCCAGCAGCTTGCTGACGGCTGGCACAGATACGCAGTATTTT
clone size: few; V gene: TRBV27; D gene: TRBD1; J gene: TRBJ1-6; CDR3 protein: CASSLDRVGVYHNSPLHF; CDR3 DNA: TGTGCCAGCAGTTTAGACAGGGTTGGAGTGTACCATAATTCACCCCTCCACTTT
clone size: .; V gene: TRBV11-3; D gene: TRBD2; J gene: TRBJ2-1; CDR3 protein: CASSPLAGGYEQFF; CDR3 DNA: TGTGCCAGCAGCCCACTAGCGGGGGGCTATGAGCAGTTCTTC
clone size: .; V gene: TRBV9; D gene: .; J gene: TRBJ2-3; CDR3 protein: CASSVGPGTDTQYF; CDR3 DNA: TGTGCCAGCAGCGTAGGACCAGGCACAGATACGCAGTATTTT
clone size: few; V gene: TRBV5-1; D gene: TRBD2; J gene: TRBJ2-1; CDR3 protein: CASAGTGTSGNEQFF; CDR3 DNA: TGCGCCAGCGCGGGGACCGGGACTAGCGGCAATGAGCAGTTCTTC
clone size: few; V gene: TRBV9; D gene: .; J gene: TRBJ2-6; CDR3 protein: CASSVAPSSGANVLTF; CDR3 DNA: TGTGCCAGCAGCGTAGCTCCGAGCTCTGGGGCCAACGTCCTGACTTTC
clone size: few; V gene: TRBV7-2; D gene: .; J gene: TRBJ2-4; CDR3 protein: CASSKVTAENIQYF; CDR3 DNA: TGTGCCAGCAGCAAGGTTACTGCCGAAAACATTCAGTACTTC
clone size: few; V gene: TRBV30; D gene: TRBD1; J gene: TRBJ1-5; CDR3 protein: CAWSARFTGGNQPQHF; CDR3 DNA: TGTGCCTGGAGTGCCCGCTTTACAGGGGGCAATCAGCCCCAGCATTTT
clone size: few; V gene: TRBV11-1; D gene: TRBD1; J gene: TRBJ1-1; CDR3 protein: CASSLQGEAFF; CDR3 DNA: TGTGCCAGCAGCTTGCAGGGGGAGGCTTTCTTT
clone size: .; V gene: TRBV10-3; D gene: .; J gene: TRBJ2-6; CDR3 protein: CASSAQGRTSGANVLTF; CDR3 DNA: TGTGCCAGCAGTGCCCAGGGCCGAACTTCTGGGGCCAACGTCCTGACTTTC
clone size: few; V gene: TRBV9; D gene: .; J gene: TRBJ1-2; CDR3 protein: CASSVREGYGYTF; CDR3 DNA: TGTGCCAGCAGCGTCAGGGAGGGCTATGGCTACACCTTC
clone size: few; V gene: TRBV2; D gene: .; J gene: TRBJ1-3; CDR3 protein: CASKDLFSGNTIYF; CDR3 DNA: TGTGCCAGCAAAGACCTCTTCTCTGGAAACACCATATATTTT
clone size: few; V gene: TRBV12-5; D gene: .; J gene: TRBJ1-6; CDR3 protein: CASAPLLSYNSPLHF; CDR3 DNA: TGTGCTAGTGCCCCCCTTTTAAGCTATAATTCACCCCTCCACTTT
clone size: .; V gene: TRBV6-1; D gene: TRBD1; J gene: TRBJ1-1; CDR3 protein: CASSLKDRFTEAFF; CDR3 DNA: TGTGCCAGCAGTCTCAAGGACAGGTTCACTGAAGCTTTCTTT
clone size: .; V gene: TRBV2; D gene: TRBD2; J gene: TRBJ2-5; CDR3 protein: CASTGASGMTQETQYF; CDR3 DNA: TGTGCCAGCACCGGAGCCAGCGGGATGACACAAGAGACCCAGTACTTC
clone size: .; V gene: TRBV5-1; D gene: .; J gene: TRBJ1-2; CDR3 protein: CASSAGGGNYGYTF; CDR3 DNA: TGCGCCAGCAGCGCGGGTGGGGGAAACTATGGCTACACCTTC
clone size: few; V gene: TRBV29-1; D gene: .; J gene: TRBJ1-1; CDR3 protein: CTVQLNTEAFF; CDR3 DNA: TGCACCGTACAGTTGAACACTGAAGCTTTCTTT
clone size: .; V gene: TRBV7-2; D gene: .; J gene: TRBJ2-5; CDR3 protein: CASSPSYQETQYF; CDR3 DNA: TGTGCCAGCAGCCCTAGCTACCAAGAGACCCAGTACTTC
clone size: .; V gene: TRBV11-3; D gene: TRBD1; J gene: TRBJ2-1; CDR3 protein: CASSPEGQGYNEQFF; CDR3 DNA: TGTGCCAGCAGTCCCGAGGGACAGGGCTACAATGAGCAGTTCTTC
clone size: many; V gene: TRBV7-2; D gene: TRBD1; J gene: TRBJ1-2; CDR3 protein: CASSLDRGEGGYTF; CDR3 DNA: TGTGCCAGCAGCTTGGACAGGGGGGAGGGTGGCTACACCTTC
clone size: .; V gene: TRBV5-4; D gene: .; J gene: TRBJ2-3; CDR3 protein: CASSRGTASTDTQYF; CDR3 DNA: TGTGCCAGCAGCAGGGGGACCGCTAGCACAGATACGCAGTATTTT
clone size: many; V gene: TRBV19; D gene: TRBD1; J gene: TRBJ1-5; CDR3 protein: CASSQGAMGFGPQHF; CDR3 DNA: TGTGCCAGTAGTCAGGGGGCGATGGGGTTTGGGCCCCAGCATTTT
clone size: few; V gene: TRBV5-1; D gene: .; J gene: TRBJ2-2; CDR3 protein: CASSPEGLTTGELFF; CDR3 DNA: TGCGCCAGCAGCCCAGAAGGACTAACCACCGGGGAGCTGTTTTTT
clone size: few; V gene: TRBV19; D gene: TRBD1; J gene: TRBJ2-3; CDR3 protein: CASSSQGVGDTQYF; CDR3 DNA: TGTGCCAGTAGCTCACAGGGGGTTGGAGATACGCAGTATTTT
clone size: .; V gene: TRBV28; D gene: .; J gene: TRBJ1-1; CDR3 protein: CASSLKGVGAFF; CDR3 DNA: TGTGCCAGCAGTTTAAAGGGAGTGGGTGCTTTCTTT
clone size: many; V gene: TRBV19; D gene: .; J gene: TRBJ1-1; CDR3 protein: CASRKPGGNTEAFF; CDR3 DNA: TGTGCCAGTAGGAAACCTGGAGGGAACACTGAAGCTTTCTTT
clone size: .; V gene: TRBV5-5; D gene: .; J gene: TRBJ2-1; CDR3 protein: CASSLQNRVSNEQFF; CDR3 DNA: TGTGCCAGCAGCCTACAAAACAGGGTATCCAATGAGCAGTTCTTC
clone size: few; V gene: TRBV10-3; D gene: .; J gene: TRBJ2-5; CDR3 protein: CAISAWGSGQETQYF; CDR3 DNA: TGTGCCATCAGCGCGTGGGGATCCGGCCAAGAGACCCAGTACTTC
clone size: .; V gene: TRBV5-1; D gene: TRBD2; J gene: TRBJ2-1; CDR3 protein: CASSQAGGPVGNEQFF; CDR3 DNA: TGCGCCAGCAGCCAGGCGGGAGGGCCTGTGGGTAATGAGCAGTTCTTC
clone size: .; V gene: TRBV5-5; D gene: .; J gene: TRBJ2-1; CDR3 protein: CASSSPQGEGFNEQFF; CDR3 DNA: TGTGCCAGCAGCTCTCCCCAGGGGGAGGGTTTCAATGAGCAGTTCTTC
clone size: few; V gene: TRBV11-3; D gene: TRBD2; J gene: TRBJ2-5; CDR3 protein: CASRRASGSGETQYF; CDR3 DNA: TGTGCCAGCCGTCGGGCTAGCGGGAGTGGGGAGACCCAGTACTTC
clone size: few; V gene: TRBV7-3; D gene: TRBD2; J gene: TRBJ2-1; CDR3 protein: CASAGVWNNEQFF; CDR3 DNA: TGTGCCAGCGCGGGAGTTTGGAACAATGAGCAGTTCTTC
clone size: .; V gene: TRBV23-1; D gene: TRBD1; J gene: TRBJ2-7; CDR3 protein: CASSSGTGTTYEQYF; CDR3 DNA: TGCGCCAGCAGCTCGGGGACAGGGACAACCTACGAGCAGTACTTC
clone size: .; V gene: TRBV11-2; D gene: .; J gene: TRBJ2-6; CDR3 protein: CASSSTPGANVLTF; CDR3 DNA: TGTGCCAGCAGCTCCACCCCTGGGGCCAACGTCCTGACTTTC
clone size: once; V gene: TRBV10-3; D gene: TRBD2; J gene: TRBJ2-3; CDR3 protein: CAISRATSGSSDTQYF; CDR3 DNA: TGTGCCATCAGTCGGGCGACTAGCGGGAGTTCAGATACGCAGTATTTT
clone size: few; V gene: TRBV27; D gene: .; J gene: TRBJ1-2; CDR3 protein: CASSLEPRRGYTF; CDR3 DNA: TGTGCCAGCAGCTTAGAGCCGAGGCGGGGCTACACCTTC
clone size: few; V gene: TRBV7-2; D gene: TRBD2; J gene: TRBJ2-1; CDR3 protein: CASSSPNDASGSYNEQFF; CDR3 DNA: TGTGCCAGCAGCTCCCCCAACGACGCTAGCGGCTCCTACAATGAGCAGTTCTTC
clone size: few; V gene: TRBV7-2; D gene: .; J gene: TRBJ2-5; CDR3 protein: CASSFGGGGQETQYF; CDR3 DNA: TGTGCCAGCAGCTTTGGGGGCGGGGGCCAAGAGACCCAGTACTTC
clone size: .; V gene: TRBV10-3; D gene: TRBD2; J gene: TRBJ2-3; CDR3 protein: CAISEREGTDTQYF; CDR3 DNA: TGTGCCATCAGTGAGCGGGAGGGCACAGATACGCAGTATTTT
clone size: .; V gene: TRBV9; D gene: .; J gene: TRBJ2-1; CDR3 protein: CASSVQGPDEQFF; CDR3 DNA: TGTGCCAGCAGCGTCCAGGGTCCGGATGAGCAGTTCTTC
clone size: .; V gene: TRBV6-4; D gene: .; J gene: TRBJ2-6; CDR3 protein: CASSPGSGANVLTF; CDR3 DNA: TGTGCCAGCAGCCCGGGGTCTGGGGCCAACGTCCTGACTTTC
clone size: many; V gene: TRBV28; D gene: .; J gene: TRBJ2-3; CDR3 protein: CASSQVALGDTDTQYF; CDR3 DNA: TGTGCCAGCAGTCAAGTAGCGTTGGGGGACACAGATACGCAGTATTTT
clone size: .; V gene: TRBV18; D gene: .; J gene: TRBJ2-1; CDR3 protein: CASSPGDGSSYNEQFF; CDR3 DNA: TGTGCCAGCTCACCAGGGGACGGCAGCTCCTACAATGAGCAGTTCTTC
clone size: few; V gene: TRBV2; D gene: .; J gene: TRBJ1-5; CDR3 protein: CASRKRGSGYSNQPQHF; CDR3 DNA: TGTGCCAGCAGAAAGAGGGGTTCCGGATATAGCAATCAGCCCCAGCATTTT
clone size: few; V gene: TRBV11-3; D gene: .; J gene: TRBJ2-7; CDR3 protein: CASSLAGTEQYF; CDR3 DNA: TGTGCCAGCAGCTTAGCAGGAACCGAGCAGTACTTC
clone size: few; V gene: TRBV2; D gene: TRBD2; J gene: TRBJ2-7; CDR3 protein: CASSEGGGEQYF; CDR3 DNA: TGTGCCAGCAGTGAAGGGGGGGGCGAGCAGTACTTC
clone size: .; V gene: TRBV18; D gene: .; J gene: TRBJ1-5; CDR3 protein: CASSPGGKSNQPQHF; CDR3 DNA: TGTGCCAGCTCACCGGGAGGAAAGAGCAATCAGCCCCAGCATTTT
clone size: .; V gene: TRBV18; D gene: .; J gene: TRBJ1-1; CDR3 protein: CASSLKPTDPNTEAFF; CDR3 DNA: TGTGCCAGCTCCCTTAAACCGACAGATCCGAACACTGAAGCTTTCTTT
clone size: few; V gene: TRBV29-1; D gene: .; J gene: TRBJ2-2; CDR3 protein: CSVVHANTGELFF; CDR3 DNA: TGCAGCGTTGTACACGCGAACACCGGGGAGCTGTTTTTT